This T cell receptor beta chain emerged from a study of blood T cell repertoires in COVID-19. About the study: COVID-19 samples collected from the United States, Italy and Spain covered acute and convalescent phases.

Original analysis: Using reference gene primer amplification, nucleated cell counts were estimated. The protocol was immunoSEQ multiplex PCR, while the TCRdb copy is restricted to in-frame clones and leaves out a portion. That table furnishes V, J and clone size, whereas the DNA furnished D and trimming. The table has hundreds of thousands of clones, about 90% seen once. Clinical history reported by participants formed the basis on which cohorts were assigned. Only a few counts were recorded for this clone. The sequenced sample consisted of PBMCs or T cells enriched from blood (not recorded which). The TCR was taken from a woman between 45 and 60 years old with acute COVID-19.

The CDR3 here is CASTPKNTGELFF. CDR3 nucleotide sequence: TGTGCCAGCACCCCCAAAAACACCGGGGAGCTGTTTTTT. The rearrangement uses TRBV7-9 and TRBJ2-2; D unclear. CDR3 length: 13 residues. CDR1 is SEHNR and CDR2 is FQNEAQ in the germline V gene (reference sequence). V gave up 7 bases and J gave up 2 bases, with 8 bases separating them.